These T cell receptor beta chains were read from a single sample in a study of blood T cell repertoires in COVID-19. Profiled with immunoSEQ multiplex PCR; TCRdb holds only in-frame clones, not every one. Seen here are fewer than 200,000 clones, almost 80% observed once, and the top ten hold around a sixth. Material for sequencing was PBMCs or T cells enriched from blood (not recorded which). The receptors stem from a woman aged 50 to 65 who had recovered from COVID-19. Each CDR3 is given with its conserved first and last residue. The order of the fields is J gene, clone size, D gene, V gene, CDR3 protein, CDR3 DNA. The D gene is left open where the match is weak. Clone size is given for some rows only: seen once, a few or many times, or a class if the clone is expanded.

>TRBJ1-4|-|TRBD1|TRBV2
CASREGQGGNEKLFF
TGTGCCAGCAGAGAGGGACAGGGGGGAAATGAAAAACTGTTTTTT
>TRBJ2-3|-|-|TRBV5-5
CASSLTNSGQYF
TGTGCCAGCAGCTTGACGAACAGCGGGCAGTATTTT
>TRBJ2-7|-|-|TRBV6-5
CASRPRQGGYEQYF
TGTGCCAGCCGACCCCGGCAGGGTGGCTACGAGCAGTACTTC
>TRBJ2-2|-|-|TRBV6-5
CASRRERANTGELFF
TGTGCCAGCAGACGGGAGAGGGCGAACACCGGGGAGCTGTTTTTT
>TRBJ2-2|-|TRBD1|TRBV5-1
CASSLPGQGAVGELFF
TGCGCCAGCAGCCTACCGGGACAGGGGGCGGTCGGGGAGCTGTTTTTT
>TRBJ2-2|-|-|TRBV27
CASRALKAWSTGSGELFF
TGTGCCAGCAGAGCCCTGAAAGCGTGGAGTACAGGGTCCGGGGAGCTGTTTTTT
>TRBJ1-5|-|-|TRBV18
CASSQGGNSNQPQHF
TGTGCCAGCTCACAGGGGGGGAATAGCAATCAGCCCCAGCATTTT
>TRBJ2-7|-|TRBD2|TRBV6-5
CASRTAGGEDYEQYF
TGTGCCAGCAGAACCGCCGGGGGGGAAGACTACGAGCAGTACTTC
>TRBJ1-1|-|TRBD1|TRBV18
CASSPRGTNTEAFF
TGTGCCAGCTCACCCAGGGGGACGAACACTGAAGCTTTCTTT
>TRBJ2-7|-|TRBD2|TRBV5-4
CASSRTSGTYEQYF
TGTGCCAGCAGCCGGACTAGCGGTACCTACGAGCAGTACTTC
>TRBJ1-5|-|TRBD1|TRBV5-1
CASSLEGTGAQRPQHF
TGCGCCAGCAGCTTGGAAGGGACAGGGGCCCAGAGGCCCCAGCATTTT
>TRBJ2-7|-|-|TRBV28
CASSLGGDKLYEQYF
TGTGCCAGCAGTTTAGGAGGTGATAAACTTTACGAGCAGTACTTC
>TRBJ2-1|-|TRBD2|TRBV29-1
CSVALASGRLPYNEQFF
TGCAGCGTTGCATTGGCTAGCGGGAGGTTACCCTACAATGAGCAGTTCTTC
>TRBJ2-3|-|-|TRBV7-6
CASSPPDWYTDTQYF
TGTGCCAGCAGCCCCCCGGACTGGTACACAGATACGCAGTATTTT
>TRBJ1-5|-|TRBD1|TRBV7-6
CASSFRQGQEPQHF
TGTGCCAGCAGCTTCCGACAGGGCCAAGAGCCCCAGCATTTT
>TRBJ1-5|-|-|TRBV12-3/TRBV12-4
CASSFARDQPQHF
TGTGCCAGCAGTTTCGCCAGGGATCAGCCCCAGCATTTT
>TRBJ1-4|-|TRBD1|TRBV30
CAWSRTRDRYNEKLFF
TGTGCCTGGAGCCGAACTCGGGACAGGTATAATGAAAAACTGTTTTTT
>TRBJ2-2|-|-|TRBV6-2/TRBV6-3
CASSSSEEAGELFF
TGTGCCAGCAGCTCCTCCGAAGAGGCCGGGGAGCTGTTTTTT
>TRBJ1-2|-|-|TRBV18
CASSPAQYYGYTF
TGTGCCAGCTCACCAGCCCAGTACTATGGCTACACCTTC
>TRBJ1-5|-|-|TRBV6-5
CASTTRDQPQHF
TGTGCCAGCACCACACGGGATCAGCCCCAGCATTTT
>TRBJ2-1|-|TRBD2|TRBV3-1/TRBV3-2
CASSQSPGLAGRSSYNEQFF
TGTGCCAGCAGCCAAAGCCCGGGACTAGCGGGACGAAGCTCCTACAATGAGCAGTTCTTC
>TRBJ1-1|-|-|TRBV5-6
CASSPFWAGGTEAFF
TGTGCCAGCAGCCCGTTTTGGGCCGGGGGCACTGAAGCTTTCTTT
>TRBJ1-2|-|TRBD1|TRBV4-1
CASSQPDRANYGYTF
TGCGCCAGCAGCCAGCCAGACAGGGCTAACTATGGCTACACCTTC
>TRBJ2-2|-|-|TRBV3-1/TRBV3-2
CASSQGGSYTGELFF
TGTGCCAGCAGCCAAGGAGGGAGTTACACCGGGGAGCTGTTTTTT
>TRBJ1-5|-|TRBD1|TRBV14
CASSLSGGQPQHF
TGTGCCAGCAGCCTTTCAGGGGGACAGCCCCAGCATTTT
>TRBJ2-2|-|TRBD2|TRBV28
CASSGGENTGELFF
TGTGCCAGCAGTGGGGGGGAGAACACCGGGGAGCTGTTTTTT
>TRBJ2-7|-|-|TRBV14
CASSQAGLRYEQYF
TGTGCCAGCAGCCAAGCCGGACTCAGGTACGAGCAGTACTTC
>TRBJ2-1|-|TRBD2|TRBV9
CASSVSGGPYNEQFF
TGTGCCAGCAGCGTATCGGGAGGCCCCTACAATGAGCAGTTCTTC
>TRBJ1-2|-|-|TRBV9
CASSRSKGYTF
TGTGCCAGCAGCCGTAGTAAAGGCTACACCTTC
>TRBJ2-3|-|TRBD2|TRBV20-1
CSASDGRGSDTQYF
TGCAGTGCTAGTGACGGGAGGGGGTCAGATACGCAGTATTTT
>TRBJ1-1|few|-|TRBV5-5
CASTLQGARLEAFF
TGTGCCAGCACGTTACAGGGAGCGAGGCTTGAAGCTTTCTTT
>TRBJ1-5|-|-|TRBV6-5
CASSYSTGPGQPQHF
TGTGCCAGCAGTTACTCGACAGGCCCTGGACAGCCCCAGCATTTT
>TRBJ2-3|-|-|TRBV5-6
CASTRAGKDTQYF
TGTGCCAGCACCCGGGCGGGAAAAGATACGCAGTATTTT
>TRBJ1-5|few|TRBD1|TRBV23-1
CASSSTSRDRENQPQHF
TGCGCCAGCAGCAGTACTTCCCGGGACAGGGAAAATCAGCCCCAGCATTTT
>TRBJ2-5|-|-|TRBV7-9
CASSLELGVKTQYF
TGTGCCAGCAGCTTAGAATTAGGGGTGAAGACCCAGTACTTC
>TRBJ2-6|-|-|TRBV18
CASSPSGAGANVLTF
TGTGCCAGCTCACCATCAGGGGCTGGGGCCAACGTCCTGACTTTC
>TRBJ2-7|-|TRBD1|TRBV29-1
CSVEDRGAYEQYF
TGCAGCGTTGAGGACAGGGGAGCCTACGAGCAGTACTTC
>TRBJ2-3|-|-|TRBV6-5
CASTFTDTQYF
TGTGCCAGCACCTTCACAGATACGCAGTATTTT
>TRBJ1-1|-|-|TRBV5-8
CASSLLGRTEAFF
TGTGCCAGCAGCTTGCTGGGGAGAACTGAAGCTTTCTTT
>TRBJ1-3|once|-|TRBV9
CASSVDPEGSGNTIYF
TGTGCCAGCAGCGTAGACCCGGAGGGCTCTGGAAACACCATATATTTT
>TRBJ2-5|once|TRBD2|TRBV11-2
CASKTSGRAETQYF
TGTGCCAGCAAGACTAGCGGGAGGGCAGAGACCCAGTACTTC
>TRBJ1-1|-|-|TRBV6-6
CATRREDTEAFF
TGTGCCACCAGGAGGGAGGACACTGAAGCTTTCTTT
>TRBJ2-5|-|TRBD1|TRBV5-5
CASSGRGQGVKAGPQYF
TGTGCCAGCAGCGGAAGGGGACAGGGGGTTAAGGCCGGGCCCCAGTACTTC
>TRBJ2-7|-|TRBD1|TRBV5-6
CASSLRQGANEQYF
TGTGCCAGCAGCTTACGACAGGGGGCAAACGAGCAGTACTTC
>TRBJ2-5|-|-|TRBV28
CASSFERELKPRGAQYF
TGTGCCAGCAGTTTTGAACGCGAGCTCAAACCCAGGGGGGCCCAGTACTTC
>TRBJ2-5|-|TRBD2|TRBV9
CASSEGSGNRETQYF
TGTGCCAGCAGCGAGGGTAGCGGGAATAGGGAGACCCAGTACTTC
>TRBJ2-1|-|-|TRBV19
CASSTPDYLYNEQFF
TGTGCCAGTAGTACCCCGGACTATCTTTACAATGAGCAGTTCTTC
>TRBJ2-3|-|TRBD2|TRBV14
CASSRAGAVRTDTQYF
TGTGCCAGCAGCCGGGCGGGAGCAGTTAGAACAGATACGCAGTATTTT
>TRBJ1-2|-|-|TRBV5-4
CASSRTPTDYGYTF
TGTGCCAGCAGCCGGACACCTACCGACTATGGCTACACCTTC